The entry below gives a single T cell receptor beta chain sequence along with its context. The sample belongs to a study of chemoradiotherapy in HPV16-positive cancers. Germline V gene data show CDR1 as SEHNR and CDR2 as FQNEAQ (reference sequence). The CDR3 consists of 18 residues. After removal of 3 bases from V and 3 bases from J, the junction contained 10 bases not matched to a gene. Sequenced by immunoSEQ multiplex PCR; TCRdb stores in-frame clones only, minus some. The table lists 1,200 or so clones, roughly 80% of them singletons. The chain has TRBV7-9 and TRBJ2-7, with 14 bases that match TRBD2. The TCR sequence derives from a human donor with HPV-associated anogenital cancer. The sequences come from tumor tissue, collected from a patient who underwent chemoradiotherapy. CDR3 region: CASSFRTSGGPMDYEQYF. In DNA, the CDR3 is TGTGCCAGCAGCTTTCGGACTAGCGGGGGGCCGATGGACTACGAGCAGTACTTC.